One sample yielded the 5 T cell receptor beta chains listed below, sequenced in a study of shared clonotypes between healthy human individuals. Method: immunoSEQ multiplex PCR; TCRdb's copy keeps in-frame clones and lacks some. This table holds around 620,000 clones, about 95% found once. Selected positively for CCR7 and CD45RO-negative, naive CD8 cells excluded terminally differentiated effector memory CD45RA+ cells. The sequencing input was naive CD8+ T cells sorted from blood. These receptors were collected from a young woman in good health.

The CDR3 loop is CASSEALAGAAGELFF. The CDR3 DNA follows: TGTGCCAGCAGTGAAGCTTTAGCGGGAGCTGCCGGGGAGCTGTTTTTT. The V and J genes are TRBV2 and TRBJ2-2, with 9 nucleotides matching TRBD2. This CDR3 is 16 amino acids long. J lost 6 bases, V lost 0 bases, and 5 bases had no gene match. The germline V gene encodes CDR1 SNHLY and CDR2 FYNNEI.

Note on this clone: Other DNA sequences from this sample encode an identical CDR3 as well. The chain carries TRBV5-4 and TRBJ2-5; D call uncertain. The CDR3 totals 13 residues. Trimming took 3 bases from V and 4 from J, leaving 10 bases between them. The V gene's germline CDR1 is SGHNT and CDR2 YYREEE (reference sequence). CDR3 bases: TGTGCCAGCAGCTCCGAATCGGGAGAGACCCAGTACTTC. Protein sequence: CASSSESGETQYF.

This chain uses TRBV28 with TRBJ1-5; 8 nucleotides align to TRBD1. After removal of 6 bases from V and 4 bases from J, the junction contained 11 bases not matched to a gene. The CDR3 consists of 16 residues. Germline values: CDR1 MDHEN, CDR2 SYDVKM. The CDR3 DNA reads as TGTGCCAGCAGAGAACCCGGACAGGGTAGGAATCAGCCCCAGCATTTT. It yields the protein CASREPGQGRNQPQHF.

The V and J genes are TRBV5-1 and TRBJ2-7; 8 nucleotides match TRBD1. The CDR3 covers 14 residues. The junction had 2 bases not matched to a gene; V was cut back by 3 bases and J by 0 bases. Germline values: CDR1 SGHRS, CDR2 YFSETQ. CDR3 loop: CASSWGQDSYEQYF. The DNA of the CDR3 is TGCGCCAGCAGCTGGGGACAGGACTCCTACGAGCAGTACTTC.

The chain combines TRBV4-1 with TRBJ2-7; 7 positions agree with TRBD1. This CDR3 has 14 residues. Germline lookup yields CDR1 MGHRA and CDR2 YSYEKL. V lost 5 bases to trimming and J lost 3 bases; unmatched junction nucleotides: 7. CDR3 bases: TGCGCCAGCAGCTTCCGGGACAGTGTCTACGAGCAGTACTTC. It is translated as CASSFRDSVYEQYF.